Given below is one TCR beta chain in context. Its antigen specificity is not known. No base-level quality is on record; no much larger clone is a single base apart. These data are taken from a study of vaccination and CD4 T cells after COVID-19 (dated by TCRdb to between 2021 and 2022). Turning to the overall study: Convalescent patients had a positive SARS-CoV-2 result on nasal swab PCR, and of these patients, several had mild disease and one had severe disease. Six males and four females were included in the convalescent cohort, with two Hispanic individuals, seven Caucasians, two Asians and one multiracial person represented. Participants received two doses of either the Pfizer-BioNTech BNT162b2 vaccine (n=8) or the Moderna mRNA-1273 vaccine (n=2). Post-COVID blood samples from convalescent patients were collected a median of roughly 100 days after diagnosis, with a range of 35 to 161 days. The time from the second vaccine dose to post-vaccine blood sampling had a median of roughly 79 days and ranged from roughly 13 to 241 days. For a few convalescent patients, samples were collected at an early post-vaccination timepoint (day 14) as well as at a late post-vaccination timepoint (days 161 to 241). Culture stimuli were overlapping spike peptide pools from SARS-CoV-2 and from the common cold coronaviruses HCoV-NL63, HCoV-OC43 and HCoV-229E. Control cultures used a CEFX viral epitope pool as positive control, an HIV-1 Nef peptide pool as negative control, or no peptide. In 10 COVID-19 convalescent patients and several infection-naive healthy vaccine recipients, researchers compared the spike-specific CD4+ TCR repertoire from before mRNA vaccination with the repertoire from after. General conclusions and limits of the study: The median count of SARS-CoV-2-reactive clonotypes went up from 20 to 25 after infection to 35 to 40 after vaccination, although the change was not significant. In convalescent patients, a median approximately 86% of post-vaccine SARS-CoV-2-reactive clones were detected only after vaccination, and vaccine-specific priming was suggested by this finding. The number of convalescent patients in the study was relatively small, and the study did not examine early timepoints following natural infection. Of the vaccine-specific clones found in convalescent patients, nearly all (304 of 307) were mono-reactive for SARS-CoV-2 spike instead of being cross-reactive with common cold coronaviruses.

V is clipped by 2 bases and J by 5 bases, and the sequence between their germline boundaries is 12 bases long. The germline V gene (reference sequence) specifies DFQATT as CDR1 and SNEGSKA as CDR2. The CDR3 has 13 amino acids, counting the end cysteine and phenylalanine. The entry retains the CDR3 DNA only, 39 bases that are in frame from base 1. What the time point label conveys for this sample: late sampling 161 to 241 days after vaccination in three convalescent patients. The treatment or condition label of this sample denotes: roughly 11-day PBMC culture with coronavirus spike peptide pools or control peptides (ViraFEST assay). The ViraFEST assay was used in the study, in which antigen-specific T cells were expanded with peptide pools and expanded clonotypes were subsequently identified by TCR sequencing. The convalescent patients' positive SARS-CoV-2 PCR tests fell between March and December 2020, which was before the Alpha, Beta and Delta variants emerged in the United States. Each well held 2.2 million or so PBMCs cultured in IMDM containing approximately 5% human AB serum and around 10 IU/ml IL-2, with 9 to 10 ug/ml peptide pools added. On days 3 and 7, half of the culture medium was replaced with fresh IL-2-containing medium. After 10 days of culture, CD4+ T cells were isolated by negative selection using the EasySep CD4+ T cell isolation kit. Ficoll-Paque Plus gradient centrifugation was used to isolate PBMCs from whole blood, and the isolated PBMCs were then either used fresh or cryopreserved at -140C. Each culture condition was generally run in triplicate wells.

The receptor library was made with PCR. TCR sequencing of DNA from cultured CD4+ T cells used the Oncomine TCR Beta short-read assay at the Johns Hopkins FTIC core. Genomic DNA was extracted from the cultured CD4+ T cells with the QIAamp micro DNA kit. Oncomine TCR Beta libraries from cultured CD4+ T cells were pooled using unique dual indexes and sequenced on an Illumina iSeq 100. The authors' pipeline ran thus. Non-productive sequences were removed, and CDR3s that did not start with C, did not end with F or W, or were shorter than 7 amino acids were discarded. Antigen-specific clonotypes were identified with the MANAFEST web application by comparing peptide-stimulated wells with reference and other culture wells. For a clone to be called positive, the clone needed an FDR below 0.05, an odds ratio above 5, and a productive frequency above 0.1% in at least two of three replicate wells. Clonotypes that were significantly expanded in both SARS-CoV-2 spike wells and at least one common cold coronavirus spike condition were defined as cross-reactive. Levenshtein distances (stringdist) and unrooted phylogenetic trees (ape) in R version 3.6.1 were used to assess CDR3 homology. The raw public reads went through TCRdb reprocessing: fastp at Q25, MiXCR clone calling, in-frame beta chains kept. One record per CDR3 amino acid sequence lists the most common genes and DNA. The authors' filters were not applied to this entry. Within this sample are around 16,000 distinct CDR3 sequences, with around 47% of them counted one time only. The ten largest clones capture 20% to 25% of the sample.

Sequencing was performed on CD4+ T cells from blood, cultured in vitro, taken about 7 months after SARS-CoV-2 vaccination. The source of this sequence is a human donor who had recovered from COVID-19. Recombination linked TRBV20-1 to TRBJ2-5, with the D gene not confidently named. The DNA reads as follows: TGCAGTGCTAGACGACGAGCCGGGGAGACCCAGTACTTC. This is translated as CSARRRAGETQYF.